One and the same sample provided the 16 T cell receptor beta chains below, sequenced in a study of blood T cell repertoires in COVID-19. Using immunoSEQ multiplex PCR, the repertoire was profiled, and TCRdb retains in-frame clones only, with some absent. The table shows approximately 150,000 clones, with 87% occurring only once. The sample taken for sequencing was peripheral blood. The receptors derive from a human donor in a cohort sampled during active COVID-19.

The rearrangement joins TRBV28 to TRBJ1-2; D is unresolved. The germline gives CDR1 MDHEN, CDR2 SYDVKM. V was shortened by 2 bases and J by 6 bases, with 16 bases between the two germline ends. This CDR3 contains 15 residues. CDR3 residues: CASSLPSLDINGYTF. CDR3 sequence (DNA): TGTGCCAGCAGTTTACCCAGCCTTGACATCAATGGCTACACCTTC.

The chain links TRBV6-2 or TRBV6-3 to TRBJ2-1, with 7 bases matching TRBD2. This CDR3 spans 15 amino acids. The J segment lost 5 bases and the V segment lost 6 bases, leaving 10 bases of the junction unmatched. Germline V CDR1 and CDR2: MNHEY, SVGEGT. In DNA, the CDR3 is TGTGCCAGCAGCTATACCAGTCGGGGGGACAATGAGCAGTTCTTC. The encoded protein is CASSYTSRGDNEQFF.

This chain's CDR3 is CASSQAGSYETQYF. CDR3 coding DNA: TGTGCCAGCAGCCAAGCAGGGTCATATGAGACCCAGTACTTC. The chain combines TRBV14 with TRBJ2-5, with D maybe TRBD1 (5 bases). This CDR3 has 14 residues. CDR1 and CDR2 (germline): SGHDN, FVKESK. Trimming removed 1 base at V and 5 bases at J, with 11 bases between.

This clone was counted a single time. The rearrangement joins TRBV28 to TRBJ2-5; 12 nucleotides line up with TRBD2. The germline CDR1 and CDR2 sequences are MDHEN and SYDVKM. The CDR3 loop spans 14 amino acids. Trimming took 6 bases from V and 5 from J; bases not matched to a gene: 4. CDR3 coding DNA: TGTGCCAGCAGGCGGACTAGCGGGATGGAGACCCAGTACTTC. This sequence encodes CASRRTSGMETQYF.

The chain links TRBV27 to TRBJ2-1; perhaps TRBD2 as D (5 bases). The CDR3 covers 17 residues. Trimming left V 0 bases short and J 0 bases short, with 12 bases between. CDR1 and CDR2 from the germline V gene are MNHEY and SMNVEV (reference sequence). CDR3 nucleotide sequence: TGTGCCAGCAGTTTATCTGAGGGTTTTAGCTCCTACAATGAGCAGTTCTTC. Translation: CASSLSEGFSSYNEQFF.

The rearrangement uses TRBV7-2 and TRBJ2-7, with 13 bases that match TRBD2. The V segment lost 5 bases and the J segment 6 bases; nucleotides outside the gene matches: 7. The length of the CDR3 is 15 residues. Germline CDR1 and CDR2: SGHTA and FQGNSA. This CDR3 is CASSLRTSGGGEQYF. The CDR3 region has the DNA TGTGCCAGCAGCCTCCGGACTAGCGGGGGTGGCGAGCAGTACTTC.

The rearrangement joins TRBV2 to TRBJ2-7, with TRBD2 matching over 10 bases. The trim removed 5 bases at V and 7 bases at J, leaving 8 bases unmatched. The CDR3 contains 14 residues. Germline assignment: CDR1 SNHLY and CDR2 FYNNEI. CDR3 region: CASSPSGGALEQYF. As DNA, the CDR3 is TGTGCCAGCAGTCCTAGCGGGGGTGCCTTAGAGCAGTACTTC.

V is TRBV5-6 and J is TRBJ2-1; 7 positions agree with TRBD2. V dropped 3 bases and J dropped 0; count of bases not matched to a gene: 15. Germline V lookup: CDR1 SGHDT, CDR2 YYEEEE. The CDR3 sequence is 19 residues long. The CDR3: CASSSVSGRTSSSYNEQFF. The CDR3 DNA sequence: TGTGCCAGCAGCTCGGTTTCCGGGAGGACCTCCAGCTCCTACAATGAGCAGTTCTTC.

The V call is TRBV19, the J call TRBJ1-2; 8 bases are a match to TRBD1. V gave up 1 base and J gave up 8 bases; unmatched junction bases: 15. Germline CDR1 reads LNHDA; CDR2 reads SQIVND (reference sequence). The CDR3 is 17 amino acids. CDR3 nucleotide sequence: TGTGCCAGTAGTATAGGCCGGGGACAGGCCATCTATCACGGCTACACCTTC. Its translation: CASSIGRGQAIYHGYTF.

This chain links TRBV25-1 with TRBJ2-7; 8 bases are shared with TRBD2. This CDR3 has 16 residues. After removal of 2 bases from V and 7 bases from J, the junction contained 13 bases not matched to a gene. Germline values: CDR1 MGHDK, CDR2 SYGVNS. The chain's CDR3 is CASSERGPSGRREQYF. Here the CDR3 DNA reads TGTGCCAGCAGTGAACGAGGGCCCAGCGGGAGAAGGGAGCAGTACTTC.

This clone was recorded a few times. The chain combines TRBV7-9 with TRBJ2-2; 11 bases map to TRBD2. This CDR3 comprises 19 residues. With 6 bases clipped from V and 2 bases from J, the junction kept 14 bases outside the gene matches. Germline CDR1 and CDR2: SEHNR and FQNEAQ (reference sequence). The CDR3 DNA sequence: TGTGCCAGCAGAACTACGGGAGGCCTAGCGGGAGGAAACACCGGGGAGCTGTTTTTT. It yields the protein CASRTTGGLAGGNTGELFF.

The V gene is TRBV5-8, the J gene TRBJ2-5; D remains unclear. Germline assignment: CDR1 SGHTS and CDR2 YDEGEE. This CDR3 spans 15 amino acids. Trimming stripped 0 bases from V and 1 base from J, with 10 bases between. CDR3 in DNA: TGTGCCAGCAGCTTGGCCCCAGGTACCCAAGAGACCCAGTACTTC. This gives the protein CASSLAPGTQETQYF.

The chain employs TRBV6-6 and TRBJ1-6, with D possibly TRBD1 on 6 matching bases. CDR3 size: 13 residues. Between the trimmed V and J ends, which lost 0 bases and 11 bases, there was a span of 8 bases. Germline lookup yields CDR1 MNHNY and CDR2 SVGAGI (reference sequence). CDR3 DNA: TGTGCCAGCAGTTACTCGACAGGAACACCCCTCCACTTT. Encoded protein: CASSYSTGTPLHF.

The V call is TRBV6-9, the J call TRBJ1-2; possible D gene TRBD1, 5 bases. The V end lost 4 bases, the J end lost 10 bases, and 13 bases lay between the germline ends. Germline V gene sequence: CDR1 MNHGY, CDR2 SVAAGI. The CDR3 contains 12 residues. Written as DNA, the CDR3 is TGTGCCAGCAGTTCTCATGCAGGGCCCTACACCTTC. It yields the protein CASSSHAGPYTF.

V and J are TRBV27 and TRBJ2-7, with TRBD1 as a possible D gene (6 bases). This CDR3 contains 14 residues. The germline V gene has CDR1 MNHEY and CDR2 SMNVEV (reference sequence). Trimming removed 3 bases at V and 0 bases at J, with 9 bases between. This chain's CDR3 is CASSFLTGSYEQYF. DNA of the CDR3: TGTGCCAGCAGTTTTCTGACAGGCTCCTACGAGCAGTACTTC.

This chain connects TRBV6-6 to TRBJ2-3, with 8 bases aligning to TRBD2. With 7 bases clipped from V and 5 bases from J, the junction kept 8 bases outside the gene matches. The CDR3 consists of 14 residues. CDR1 is MNHNY and CDR2 is SVGAGI in the germline V gene (reference sequence). This chain's CDR3 is CASTTGGFGDTQYF. As DNA, the CDR3 is TGTGCCAGCACCACGGGGGGGTTTGGAGATACGCAGTATTTT.